Listed here are 20 T cell receptor beta chains from one sample, sequenced in a study of T cell responses to AZD1222 COVID-19 vaccine. Sequencing was performed with immunoSEQ multiplex PCR; in TCRdb, only in-frame clones are kept and a portion is missing. The sample carries about 130,000 clones, 86% recorded once. The input for sequencing was peripheral blood, taken on day 0 of AZD1222 vaccination. These receptors came from an adult in good health.

The chain joins TRBV7-9 to TRBJ2-7, with 7 bases matching TRBD2. The CDR3 extends over 14 amino acids. V lost 5 bases, J lost 2 bases, and 6 bases stayed unmatched. Germline V CDR1 and CDR2: SEHNR, FQNEAQ (reference sequence). In DNA form, the CDR3 reads TGTGCCAGCAGCGTTAGCGGGCGAACCTACGAGCAGTACTTC. This sequence encodes CASSVSGRTYEQYF.

This clone was seen only once. The rearrangement uses TRBV10-3 and TRBJ1-1, with 9 bases aligning to TRBD1. V trimming: 9 bases; J trimming: 5 bases; junction bases outside the gene matches: 4. CDR1 and CDR2 (germline): ENHRY, SYGVKD. The CDR3 is made up of 12 amino acids. The chain's CDR3 is CAIQGARTEAFF. DNA for the CDR3: TGTGCCATACAGGGGGCGCGGACTGAAGCTTTCTTT.

This clone was detected once. This chain connects TRBV19 to TRBJ1-1; TRBD1 matches 10 bases. Germline CDR1 is LNHDA and CDR2 is SQIVND (reference sequence). This CDR3 region has 14 residues. The ends lost 6 bases at V and 3 bases at J; junction bases unmatched: 4. CDR3 coding DNA: TGTGCCAGTAGCGACAGGGGGCTTGACACTGAAGCTTTCTTT. This sequence encodes CASSDRGLDTEAFF.

J is TRBJ2-5 and V is TRBV3-1 (or the pseudogene TRBV3-2), with 7 nucleotides matching TRBD1. Germline V gene sequence: CDR1 LGHDT, CDR2 YNNKEL (reference sequence). Trimming took 4 bases from V and 4 from J; bases not matched to a gene: 6. CDR3 size: 14 residues. This chain's CDR3 is CASSRGQVPETQYF. In DNA form, the CDR3 reads TGTGCCAGCAGCCGCGGACAGGTACCAGAGACCCAGTACTTC.

The chain carries TRBV27 and TRBJ2-7; D is perhaps TRBD2 (6 bases). Germline V lookup: CDR1 MNHEY, CDR2 SMNVEV (reference sequence). V lost 4 bases and J lost 5, with 12 bases in between. CDR3 size: 13 residues. This CDR3 is CASSSFGSDEQYF. DNA of the CDR3: TGTGCCAGCAGTTCCTTCGGGAGTGACGAGCAGTACTTC.

The chain employs TRBV13 and TRBJ1-2; a weak D match, TRBD1 (6 bases). Germline V lookup: CDR1 PRHDT, CDR2 FYEKMQ (reference sequence). The germline V and J ends were trimmed by 0 bases and 0 bases, with 8 bases remaining between them. This CDR3 contains 15 residues. The CDR3 is CASSLGDSPNYGYTF. CDR3 DNA sequence: TGTGCCAGCAGCTTAGGGGACAGCCCTAACTATGGCTACACCTTC.

This chain links TRBV5-5 with TRBJ1-4; D not resolved. Germline CDR1 is SGHKS and CDR2 is YYEKEE (reference sequence). The CDR3 sequence is 14 residues long. V lost 0 bases and J lost 2, with 5 bases in between. Here the CDR3 DNA reads TGTGCCAGCAGCTTGGTAGATACTAATGAAAAACTGTTTTTT. Its translation is CASSLVDTNEKLFF.

The V and J genes are TRBV6-5 and TRBJ1-5; 10 nucleotides agree with TRBD1. This CDR3 has 12 residues. J was trimmed by 7 bases and V by 8 bases; bases with no gene match: 2. Germline V gives CDR1 MNHEY, CDR2 SVGAGI. CDR3 region: CASRTGGQPQHF. CDR3 in DNA: TGTGCCAGCCGGACAGGGGGGCAGCCCCAGCATTTT.

This rearrangement joins TRBV19 to TRBJ1-1, with unresolved D. Per the germline V gene, CDR1 is LNHDA and CDR2 is SQIVND (reference sequence). This CDR3 is built from 16 residues. Trimming left V 7 bases short and J 0 bases short, with 18 bases between. The CDR3 coding sequence is TGTGCCAGTAAGGTGTCGTGGATTAGGATGAACACTGAAGCTTTCTTT. It is translated as CASKVSWIRMNTEAFF.

DNA of the CDR3: TGTGCCACCGCCACCTCGGGACAGGGGGCTACTGAAGCTTTCTTT. Its translation: CATATSGQGATEAFF. The J gene is TRBJ1-1, the V gene TRBV18; 12 nucleotides line up with TRBD1. This CDR3 contains 15 residues. Germline CDR1 KGHSH, CDR2 LQKENI. The V segment lost 10 bases and the J segment 5 bases; nucleotides outside the gene matches: 11.

This chain uses TRBV28 with TRBJ1-5; unclear D gene. Trimming cost V 7 bases and J 4 bases, with 8 bases left between them. Germline V lookup: CDR1 MDHEN, CDR2 SYDVKM. The CDR3 has 12 amino acids. This chain's CDR3 is CASTGANQPQHF. Here the CDR3 DNA reads TGTGCCAGCACCGGAGCGAATCAGCCCCAGCATTTT.

This chain connects TRBV6-2 or TRBV6-3 to TRBJ1-5; D possibly corresponds to TRBD1 (5 bases). Trimming took 5 bases from V and 3 from J, leaving 14 bases between them. The CDR3 loop spans 15 amino acids. Germline CDR1 is MNHEY and CDR2 is SVGEGT. The CDR3 coding sequence is TGTGCCAGCAGTCCACAGGAAGTAAACAATCAGCCCCAGCATTTT. Translation: CASSPQEVNNQPQHF.

V is TRBV12-3 or TRBV12-4 and J is TRBJ1-5; no clear D gene. V lost 2 bases and J 7 bases, leaving 9 bases between the germline ends. There are 13 residues in the CDR3. The CDR3 here is CASSLSGIQPQHF. The DNA of the CDR3 is TGTGCCAGCAGTTTATCCGGGATACAGCCCCAGCATTTT.

The V gene is TRBV5-6, the J gene TRBJ2-5; maybe TRBD2 (5 bases). Germline V gene lookup returns CDR1 SGHDT and CDR2 YYEEEE. This CDR3 has 16 amino acids. The ends were cut back, 0 bases at V and 7 bases at J, with 19 bases in the middle. The CDR3, as DNA: TGTGCCAGCAGCTTGGCCGGGATCGAGGACGTGGGGACCCAGTACTTC. The encoded protein is CASSLAGIEDVGTQYF.

The chain joins TRBV30 to TRBJ1-6; 8 bases match TRBD1. Per the germline V gene, CDR1 is GTSNPN and CDR2 is SVGIG (reference sequence). The CDR3 spans 21 residues. J gave up 2 bases and V 3 bases, and 21 bases lay outside the gene matches. The CDR3 DNA reads TGTGCCTGGAGGGACACCAGGACAGGGATTTTGTTCGGTGCCTATAATTCACCCCTCCACTTT. It specifies CAWRDTRTGILFGAYNSPLHF.

The chain uses TRBV9 and TRBJ1-2, with D uncertain. The CDR3 consists of 14 residues. V dropped 5 bases and J dropped 4 bases, with 15 bases sitting between them. CDR1 SGDLS and CDR2 YYNGEE come from the germline V gene. The CDR3 DNA is TGTGCCAGCAGGGGAGGGCTCGGGGTCTATGGCTACACCTTC. It specifies CASRGGLGVYGYTF.

This chain uses TRBV29-1 with TRBJ2-2; possible D gene TRBD1, 5 bases. V was cut by 3 bases and J by 1 base, with 9 bases left in between. CDR3 length: 14 residues. CDR1 and CDR2 from the germline V gene are SQVTM and ANQGSEA. The CDR3, as DNA: TGCAGCGTTGACACAGGCAGGAACACCGGGGAGCTGTTTTTT. This encodes CSVDTGRNTGELFF.

This chain connects TRBV27 to TRBJ1-2; 8 bases are shared with TRBD1. After removal of 6 bases from V and 7 bases from J, the junction contained 4 bases not matched to a gene. The CDR3 runs 12 residues. Per the germline V gene, CDR1 is MNHEY and CDR2 is SMNVEV (reference sequence). The CDR3 sequence is CASRPTGGGYTF. DNA for the CDR3: TGTGCCAGCAGGCCTACAGGGGGTGGCTACACCTTC.

This clone appeared a single time. The chain uses TRBV5-1 and TRBJ1-6; D is perhaps TRBD1 (5 bases). This CDR3 region has 17 residues. V lost 0 bases and J lost 7, with 17 bases in between. Germline V gene data show CDR1 as SGHRS and CDR2 as YFSETQ. CDR3 bases: TGCGCCAGCAGCTTGGAGGCAGCAGGGCAGGAAAATTCACCCCTCCACTTT. Translated: CASSLEAAGQENSPLHF.

The V call is TRBV6-2 or TRBV6-3, the J call TRBJ2-7; 8 bases line up with TRBD2. Trimming removed 5 bases from V and 0 bases from J; junction bases left unmatched: 6. The germline V gene has CDR1 MNHEY and CDR2 SVGEGT. This CDR3 region has 15 residues. CDR3 protein: CASSPGGTSSYEQYF. CDR3 bases: TGTGCCAGCAGTCCGGGGGGGACCAGCTCCTACGAGCAGTACTTC.